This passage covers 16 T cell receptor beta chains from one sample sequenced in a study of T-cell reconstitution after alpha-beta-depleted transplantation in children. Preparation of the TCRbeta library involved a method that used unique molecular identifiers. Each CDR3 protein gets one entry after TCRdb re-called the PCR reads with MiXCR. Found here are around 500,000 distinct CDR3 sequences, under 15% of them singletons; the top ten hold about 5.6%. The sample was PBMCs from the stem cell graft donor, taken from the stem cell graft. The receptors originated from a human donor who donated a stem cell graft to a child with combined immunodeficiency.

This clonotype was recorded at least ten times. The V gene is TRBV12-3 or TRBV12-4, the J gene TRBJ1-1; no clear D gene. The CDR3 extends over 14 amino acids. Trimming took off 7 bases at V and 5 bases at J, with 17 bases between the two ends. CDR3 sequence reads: CASTKSGGVTEAFF. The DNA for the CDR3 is TGTGCCAGCACCAAATCGGGTGGGGTGACTGAAGCTTTCTTT.

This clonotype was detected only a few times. The CDR3 protein is CASTLLAGGFHEQYF. The CDR3 DNA sequence: TGTGCCAGCACGTTACTAGCGGGAGGATTTCACGAGCAGTACTTC. The chain carries TRBV6-2 or TRBV6-3 and TRBJ2-7; 12 positions agree with TRBD2. J lost 5 bases, V lost 7 bases, and 9 bases had no gene match. The CDR3 has 15 residues. Germline CDR1 is MNHEY and CDR2 is SVGEGT.

CDR3 DNA sequence: TGTGCCAGCAGCTTGAAAACGACAGGGGAAGAGACCCAGTACTTC. It translates to CASSLKTTGEETQYF. V and J are TRBV7-9 and TRBJ2-5; 8 bases agree with TRBD1. The CDR3 contains 15 residues. V shed 3 bases, J shed 3 bases, and the junction held 6 bases outside the gene matches. Germline values: CDR1 SEHNR, CDR2 FQNEAQ (reference sequence).

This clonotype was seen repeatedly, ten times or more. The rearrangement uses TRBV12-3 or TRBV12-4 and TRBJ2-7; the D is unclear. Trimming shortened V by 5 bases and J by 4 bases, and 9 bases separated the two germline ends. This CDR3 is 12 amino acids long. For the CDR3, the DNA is TGTGCCAGCAGTCCGCCTCTTTACGAGCAGTACTTC. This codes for CASSPPLYEQYF.

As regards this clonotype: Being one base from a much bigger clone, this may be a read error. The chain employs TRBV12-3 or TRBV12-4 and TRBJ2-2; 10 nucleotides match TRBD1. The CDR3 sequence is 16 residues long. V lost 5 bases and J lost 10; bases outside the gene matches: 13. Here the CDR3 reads CASSTGTGVVNVELFF. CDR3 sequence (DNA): TGTGCCAGCAGTACCGGGACAGGGGTCGTTAACGTGGAGCTGTTTTTT.

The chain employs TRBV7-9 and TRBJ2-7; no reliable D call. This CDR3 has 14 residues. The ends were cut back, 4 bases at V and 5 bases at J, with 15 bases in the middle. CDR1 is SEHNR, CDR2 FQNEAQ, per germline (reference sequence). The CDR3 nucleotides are TGTGCCAGCAGCTCCTTTAGTTTTACCCACGAGCAGTACTTC. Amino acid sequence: CASSSFSFTHEQYF.

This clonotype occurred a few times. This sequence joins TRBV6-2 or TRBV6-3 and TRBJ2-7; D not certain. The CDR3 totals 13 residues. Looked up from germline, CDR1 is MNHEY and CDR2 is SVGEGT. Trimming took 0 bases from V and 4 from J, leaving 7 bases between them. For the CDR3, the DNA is TGTGCCAGCAGTTACTCGAAGGGTTACGAGCAGTACTTC. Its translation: CASSYSKGYEQYF.

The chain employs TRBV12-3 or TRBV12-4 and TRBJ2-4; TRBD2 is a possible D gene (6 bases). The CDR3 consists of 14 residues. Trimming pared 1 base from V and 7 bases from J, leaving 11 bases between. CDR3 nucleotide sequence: TGTGCCAGCAGTTTAGGCGGCCGGGGGAACATTCAGTACTTC. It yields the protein CASSLGGRGNIQYF.

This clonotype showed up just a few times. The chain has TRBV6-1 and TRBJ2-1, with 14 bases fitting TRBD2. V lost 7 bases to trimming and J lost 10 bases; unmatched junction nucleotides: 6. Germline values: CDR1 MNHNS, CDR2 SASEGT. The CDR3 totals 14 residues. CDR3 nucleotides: TGTGCCAGCACCAAGGGACTAGCGGGAGTCGAGCAGTTCTTC. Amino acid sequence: CASTKGLAGVEQFF.

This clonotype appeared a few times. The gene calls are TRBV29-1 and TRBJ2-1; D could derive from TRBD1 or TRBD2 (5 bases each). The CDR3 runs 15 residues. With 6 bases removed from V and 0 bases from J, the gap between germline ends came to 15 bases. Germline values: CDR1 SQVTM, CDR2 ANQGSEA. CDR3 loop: CSVDGTASSYNEQFF. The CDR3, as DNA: TGCAGCGTGGACGGGACGGCAAGCTCCTACAATGAGCAGTTCTTC.

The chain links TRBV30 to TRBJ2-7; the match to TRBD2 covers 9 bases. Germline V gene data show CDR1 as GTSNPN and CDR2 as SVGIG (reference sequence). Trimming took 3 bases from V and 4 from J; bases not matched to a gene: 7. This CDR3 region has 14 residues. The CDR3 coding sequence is TGTGCCTGGAGCCCAGCGGGGGGTTTGTACGAGCAGTACTTC. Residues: CAWSPAGGLYEQYF.

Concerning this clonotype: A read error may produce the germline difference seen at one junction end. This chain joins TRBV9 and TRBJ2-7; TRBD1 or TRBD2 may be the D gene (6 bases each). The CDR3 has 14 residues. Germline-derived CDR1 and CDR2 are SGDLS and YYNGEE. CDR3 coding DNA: TGTGCCAGCAGCGAGAACAGAGGCGGGGACATGCAACATTTC. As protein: CASSENRGGDMQHF.

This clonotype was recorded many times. Here the CDR3 DNA reads TGTGCCAGCAGCCCTGACGTCAGGCTCAATCAGCCCCAGCATTTT. Translation gives CASSPDVRLNQPQHF. This chain uses TRBV7-8 with TRBJ1-5; D call uncertain. V lost 5 bases to trimming and J lost 3 bases, with 14 bases between them. From germline, CDR1 is SGHVS and CDR2 FQNEAQ. This CDR3 contains 15 residues.

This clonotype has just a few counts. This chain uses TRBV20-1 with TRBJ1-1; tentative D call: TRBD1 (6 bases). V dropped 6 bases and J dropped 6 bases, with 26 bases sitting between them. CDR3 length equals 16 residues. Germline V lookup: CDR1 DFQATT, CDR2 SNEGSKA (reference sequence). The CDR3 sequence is CSAPLKTGYTVAEAFF. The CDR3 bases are TGCAGTGCACCCTTAAAGACAGGATACACCGTCGCTGAAGCTTTCTTT.

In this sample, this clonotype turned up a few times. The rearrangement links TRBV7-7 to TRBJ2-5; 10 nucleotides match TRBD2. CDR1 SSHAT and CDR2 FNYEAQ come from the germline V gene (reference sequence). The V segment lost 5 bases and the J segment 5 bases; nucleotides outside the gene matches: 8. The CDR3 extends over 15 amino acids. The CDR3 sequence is CASSPGLAVVETQYF. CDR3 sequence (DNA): TGTGCCAGCAGCCCCGGACTAGCGGTTGTCGAGACCCAGTACTTC.

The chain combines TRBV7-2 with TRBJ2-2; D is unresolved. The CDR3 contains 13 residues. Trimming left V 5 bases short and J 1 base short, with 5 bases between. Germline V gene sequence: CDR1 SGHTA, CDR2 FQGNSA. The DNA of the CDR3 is TGTACCAGCAGCCGAGGGAACACCGGGGAGCTGTTTTTT. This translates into CTSSRGNTGELFF.